These T cell receptor beta chains were read from a single sample in a study of T cells in Graves' hyperthyroidism and ophthalmopathy. From the multiplex PCR reads, TCRdb called clonotypes with MiXCR, one entry per CDR3 protein. Seen here are around 240,000 distinct CDR3 sequences, 13% to 15% observed once, and the top ten hold more than 10%. Sequenced: blood. These receptors came from a woman aged 40 to 50 with Graves' hyperthyroidism that later progressed to Graves' ophthalmopathy. CDR3s include the opening cysteine and the closing phenylalanine or tryptophan. The D gene is left open where the match is weak. Where a row states a size, it is once, few, many or the class of an expanded clone; other rows omit it.

length: 17; size: once; V: TRBV28; J: TRBJ1-1; D: TRBD1; DNA: TGTGCCAGCAGCAGAGGACAGGGGCGCTCGATGAACACTGAAGCTTTCTTT; CDR3: CASSRGQGRSMNTEAFF
length: 17; size: -; V: TRBV9; J: TRBJ1-3; D: -; DNA: TGTGCCAGCAGCACCCGGACGGATGGGAGCTCTGGAAACACCATATATTTT; CDR3: CASSTRTDGSSGNTIYF
length: 15; size: many; V: TRBV7-3; J: TRBJ2-1; D: -; DNA: TGTGCCAGCAGCCCCCGGGAAAGCTCCTACAATGAGCAGTTCTTC; CDR3: CASSPRESSYNEQFF
length: 15; size: many; V: TRBV9; J: TRBJ1-6; D: -; DNA: TGTGCCAGCAGCTCCTCCGGGACGCGCAATTCACCCCTCCACTTT; CDR3: CASSSSGTRNSPLHF
length: 12; size: many; V: TRBV12-3/TRBV12-4; J: TRBJ1-2; D: -; DNA: TGTGCCAGCAGTTTAGGACGGGCTGGCTACACCTTC; CDR3: CASSLGRAGYTF
length: 15; size: many; V: TRBV13; J: TRBJ2-5; D: -; DNA: TGTGCCAGCAGCTTAGTTCGGGGCACCCAAGAGACCCAGTACTTC; CDR3: CASSLVRGTQETQYF
length: 15; size: many; V: TRBV11-2; J: TRBJ2-1; D: -; DNA: TGTGCCAGCAGCTTAGGGCAGGGGAGCTACAATGAGCAGTTCTTC; CDR3: CASSLGQGSYNEQFF
length: 15; size: -; V: TRBV19; J: TRBJ2-1; D: -; DNA: TGTGCCAGTAAGCCTCCCGGGACACCCTACAATGAGCAGTTCTTC; CDR3: CASKPPGTPYNEQFF
length: 15; size: many; V: TRBV7-8; J: TRBJ2-1; D: TRBD2; DNA: TGTGCCAGCAGCGCCGGGACTAGCGGACTCAATGAGCAGTTCTTC; CDR3: CASSAGTSGLNEQFF
length: 14; size: many; V: TRBV28; J: TRBJ1-5; D: -; DNA: TGTGCCAGCAGTTTAGGTGCAGGGACTCAGCCCCAGCATTTT; CDR3: CASSLGAGTQPQHF
length: 20; size: -; V: TRBV5-4; J: TRBJ2-2; D: TRBD2; DNA: TGTGCCAGCAGCTTGGGCGTCTTAGCGGGAGTAGGCCACAGTGCCGGGGAGCTGTTTTTT; CDR3: CASSLGVLAGVGHSAGELFF
length: 14; size: -; V: TRBV12-3/TRBV12-4; J: TRBJ2-1; D: -; DNA: TGTGCCAGCAGTCGATTACAACAGGGCAATGAGCAGTTCTTC; CDR3: CASSRLQQGNEQFF
length: 13; size: few; V: TRBV20-1; J: TRBJ2-3; D: -; DNA: TGCAGTGCTAGAGTAGGTAGCACAGATACGCAGTATTTT; CDR3: CSARVGSTDTQYF
length: 17; size: many; V: TRBV20-1; J: TRBJ2-4; D: -; DNA: TGCAGTGCTAGCCGATTCACAGGATTACTAGCCAAAAACATTCAGTACTTC; CDR3: CSASRFTGLLAKNIQYF
length: 19; size: many; V: TRBV27; J: TRBJ2-1; D: TRBD2; DNA: TGTGCCAGCACTTCCCCCGGACTAGCGGGATGGAGCTCCTACAATGAGCAGTTCTTC; CDR3: CASTSPGLAGWSSYNEQFF